The 9 T cell receptor beta chains in this list originate from one sample, sequenced in a study of cytomegalovirus exposure and HLA in healthy donors. PCR amplification relied on 60 Vbeta primers (plus 13 Jbeta primers). Assay: immunoSEQ multiplex PCR; the TCRdb copy retains only in-frame clones and omits some. In the table there are about 110,000 clones, around 80% of which are singletons. What was sequenced was PBMCs. The receptors shown here come from a man under 40 in good health and CMV-seropositive.

The chain links TRBV11-2 to TRBJ2-1, with 8 bases matching TRBD2. V gave up 6 bases and J gave up 0 bases; unmatched junction bases: 13. Germline lookup yields CDR1 SGHAT and CDR2 FQNNGV. The CDR3 has 18 residues. The CDR3 protein is CASRPLFRTSPSYNEQFF. For the CDR3, the DNA is TGTGCCAGCAGGCCCCTCTTCAGGACTAGCCCCTCCTACAATGAGCAGTTCTTC.

V is TRBV18 and J is TRBJ1-5, with TRBD1 as a possible D gene (6 bases). The germline gives CDR1 KGHSH, CDR2 LQKENI. The CDR3 sequence is 15 residues long. Trimming left V 2 bases short and J 13 bases short, with 21 bases between. The CDR3 region has the DNA TGTGCCAGCTCACCAACATCAGGGGCCAGTGGATCTCAGCATTTT. Amino acids: CASSPTSGASGSQHF.

The chain uses TRBV30 and TRBJ2-7, with unresolved D. V was shortened by 0 bases and J by 7 bases, with 10 bases between the two germline ends. Looked up from germline, CDR1 is GTSNPN and CDR2 is SVGIG (reference sequence). The CDR3 has 12 amino acids. CDR3 sequence (DNA): TGTGCCTGGAGTGTACACAGCCGGGAGCAGTACTTC. Encoded protein: CAWSVHSREQYF.

V is TRBV13 and J is TRBJ2-4; TRBD2 matches 7 bases. J gave up 1 base and V 0 bases, and 3 bases lay outside the gene matches. This CDR3 is built from 16 residues. The germline gives CDR1 PRHDT, CDR2 FYEKMQ (reference sequence). In DNA, the CDR3 is TGTGCCAGCAGCTTAGGGTGGGAGGGGGCCAAAAACATTCAGTACTTC. As protein: CASSLGWEGAKNIQYF.

Here the CDR3 reads CASSPGQGGRETQYF. CDR3 coding DNA: TGTGCCAGCAGTCCGGGACAGGGAGGAAGAGAGACCCAGTACTTC. This chain joins TRBV14 and TRBJ2-5; 9 bases map to TRBD1. This CDR3 contains 15 residues. The V segment lost 6 bases and the J segment 4 bases; nucleotides outside the gene matches: 9. Germline CDR1 is SGHDN and CDR2 is FVKESK.

Only a few counts were recorded for this clone. The rearrangement links TRBV25-1 to TRBJ1-4; TRBD1 aligns across 7 bases. The germline V gene encodes CDR1 MGHDK and CDR2 SYGVNS. Trimming removed 1 base from V and 8 bases from J; junction bases left unmatched: 13. This CDR3 spans 17 amino acids. Here the CDR3 DNA reads TGTGCCAGCAGTGAATCTATTAAGGGACAGTCGTCCGAAAAACTGTTTTTT. Translated, it gives CASSESIKGQSSEKLFF.

The J gene is TRBJ2-3, the V gene TRBV11-3; 11 positions agree with TRBD2. Germline CDR1 SGHNT, CDR2 YENEEA. Unmatched junction bases numbered 4, after V lost 4 bases and J lost 1 base. The CDR3 has 16 residues. The CDR3 protein is CASSSPGLAGTDTQYF. Here the CDR3 DNA reads TGTGCCAGCAGCTCGCCGGGACTAGCGGGCACAGATACGCAGTATTTT.

The CDR3 nucleotides read TGTGCCAGCAATCTAGCGGAATCAGATACGCAGTATTTT. Protein product: CASNLAESDTQYF. The gene calls are TRBV6-6 and TRBJ2-3, with 7 bases aligning to TRBD2. Per the germline V gene, CDR1 is MNHNY and CDR2 is SVGAGI (reference sequence). V lost 7 bases to trimming and J lost 4 bases; unmatched junction nucleotides: 5. The CDR3 is 13 amino acids.

The chain combines TRBV5-4 with TRBJ1-4; 9 nucleotides line up with TRBD1. V lost 0 bases, J lost 7 bases, and 1 base stayed unmatched. The CDR3 extends over 14 amino acids. CDR1 and CDR2 (germline): SGHNT, YYREEE (reference sequence). CDR3 DNA sequence: TGTGCCAGCAGCTTGGGACAGGGGGGTGAAAAACTGTTTTTT. This gives the protein CASSLGQGGEKLFF.